A single sample is the source of the 32 T cell receptor beta chains below, sequenced in a study of post-analysis software for immune sequencing data. Overall study findings and caveats: Compared with controls, patients had more of about 5 TRBV segments, including TRBV5-6, TRBV5-1 and TRBV20-1.

The TCR beta cDNA libraries carried unique molecular identifiers. One entry per CDR3 protein, called by TCRdb with MiXCR from the PCR reads. The sample holds about 150,000 distinct CDR3 sequences, roughly 31% seen once. Antigens for these TCRs are unknown. Sample: blood. The receptors here all came from a girl aged 10 to 17 with multiple sclerosis.

This clonotype was observed a few times. This sequence joins TRBV13 and TRBJ2-5; no clear D. The V end lost 5 bases, the J end lost 11 bases, and 18 bases lay between the germline ends. CDR3 length: 13 amino acids. CDR1 PRHDT and CDR2 FYEKMQ come from the germline V gene (reference sequence). CDR3 coding DNA: TGTGCCAGCAGCGCGACACGTCTGAAAGGGCAGTACTTC. Amino acid sequence: CASSATRLKGQYF.

J is TRBJ2-7 and V is TRBV5-1, with 12 bases identical to TRBD2. CDR3 length: 16 residues. The trim removed 4 bases at V and 2 bases at J, leaving 7 bases unmatched. The germline gives CDR1 SGHRS, CDR2 YFSETQ. The CDR3 protein is CASSAGLAGVPYEQYF. CDR3 DNA: TGCGCCAGCAGCGCGGGACTAGCGGGTGTCCCCTACGAGCAGTACTTC. Full variable domain (rest looked up from reference TRBV5-1 and TRBJ2-7): KAGVTQTPRYLIKTRGQQVTLSCSPISGHRSVSWYQQTPGQGLQFLFEYFSETQRNKGNFPGRFSGRQFSNSRSEMNVSTLELGDSALYLCASSAGLAGVPYEQYFGPGTRLTVT.

The rearrangement links TRBV30 to TRBJ2-3, with 7 bases that match TRBD1. The germline CDR1 and CDR2 sequences are GTSNPN and SVGIG (reference sequence). This CDR3 region has 12 residues. The V and J ends lost 7 bases and 1 base, in that order; junction bases with no gene match: 2. The CDR3 is CAFGTGTDTQYF. The DNA of the CDR3 is TGTGCCTTCGGGACAGGCACAGATACGCAGTATTTT. The full variable domain, with the rest looked up from reference TRBV30 and TRBJ2-3, is SQTIHQWPATLVQPVGSPLSLECTVEGTSNPNLYWYRQAAGRGLQLLFYSVGIGQISSEVPQNLSASRPQDRQFILSSKKLLLSDSGFYLCAFGTGTDTQYFGPGTRLTVL.

The J gene is TRBJ1-6, the V gene TRBV20-1; D is ambiguous. V lost 3 bases to trimming and J lost 4 bases, with 4 bases between them. The germline CDR1 and CDR2 sequences are DFQATT and SNEGSKA (reference sequence). The CDR3 runs 12 residues. The CDR3 reads CSAREYNSPLHF. CDR3 coding DNA: TGCAGTGCTAGGGAATATAATTCACCCCTCCACTTT.

The V and J genes are TRBV7-9 and TRBJ1-1, with D perhaps TRBD1 (5 bases). The CDR3 is 13 residues long. Germline assignment: CDR1 SEHNR and CDR2 FQNEAQ (reference sequence). V was pared by 1 base and J by 8 bases, with 11 bases between. The CDR3 protein is CASSLEVQGEAFF. The DNA of the CDR3 is TGTGCCAGCAGCTTAGAGGTTCAGGGCGAAGCTTTCTTT.

This clonotype was detected only a few times. This sequence joins TRBV30 and TRBJ1-2; D may be TRBD1 (6 bases). Trimming removed 7 bases from V and 4 bases from J, with 16 bases in between. The CDR3 covers 13 residues. Germline-derived CDR1 and CDR2 are GTSNPN and SVGIG (reference sequence). For the CDR3, the DNA is TGTGCCTCCAAAAGGGGGAGAGTCTATGGCTACACCTTC. Translating gives CASKRGRVYGYTF.

This clonotype was counted a few times. The DNA for the CDR3 is TGTGCCAGCGGGGGACGGGGATGGACTGAAGCTTTCTTT. It translates to CASGGRGWTEAFF. The chain couples TRBV28 to TRBJ1-1, with D possibly matching TRBD1 (5 bases). The V end lost 8 bases, the J end lost 5 bases, and 15 bases lay between the germline ends. CDR3 length equals 13 residues. Germline-derived CDR1 and CDR2 are MDHEN and SYDVKM. The complete variable domain, with remaining parts taken from reference TRBV28 and TRBJ1-1, reads DVKVTQSSRYLVKRTGEKVFLECVQDMDHENMFWYRQDPGLGLRLIYFSYDVKMKEKGDIPEGYSVSREKKERFSLILESASTNQTSMYLCASGGRGWTEAFFGQGTRLTVV.

This clonotype was detected ten times or more. V and J are TRBV5-1 and TRBJ2-7; 9 positions agree with TRBD2. Germline CDR1 is SGHRS and CDR2 is YFSETQ. CDR3 length: 16 amino acids. Trimming at V came to 2 bases and at J to 2 bases, leaving 8 bases not matched to a gene. This CDR3 is CASSFARLAEPYEQYF. CDR3 nucleotides: TGCGCCAGCAGCTTTGCTCGACTAGCGGAACCCTACGAGCAGTACTTC. Combining the CDR3 with reference TRBV5-1 and TRBJ2-7 gives the whole variable domain KAGVTQTPRYLIKTRGQQVTLSCSPISGHRSVSWYQQTPGQGLQFLFEYFSETQRNKGNFPGRFSGRQFSNSRSEMNVSTLELGDSALYLCASSFARLAEPYEQYFGPGTRLTVT.

The DNA of the CDR3 is TGTGCCAGCAGCTTGGTTGGGGGACAGGGCCTCTTGGCCACCGGGGAGCTGTTTTTT. It translates to CASSLVGGQGLLATGELFF. This rearrangement joins TRBV5-5 to TRBJ2-2; 9 nucleotides match TRBD1. The V gene end was trimmed by 0 bases and the J gene end by 4 bases; junction bases not matched to a gene: 13. CDR3 length equals 19 residues. Germline V gene lookup returns CDR1 SGHKS and CDR2 YYEKEE (reference sequence).

This chain uses TRBV7-2 with TRBJ2-7; the D gene is possibly TRBD1 (5 bases). V was pared by 2 bases and J by 3 bases, with 20 bases between. Germline-derived CDR1 and CDR2 are SGHTA and FQGNSA. The CDR3 consists of 17 residues. The CDR3 nucleotides read TGTGCCAGCAGCTTACCATCCGCAGGGTTCCCTTTCTACGAGCAGTACTTC. It specifies CASSLPSAGFPFYEQYF.

This clonotype was observed a single time. V usage is TRBV20-1 and J usage is TRBJ1-3, with D perhaps TRBD1 (5 bases). Germline CDR1 reads DFQATT; CDR2 reads SNEGSKA (reference sequence). The CDR3 runs 11 residues. Between the trimmed V and J ends, which lost 3 bases and 7 bases, there was a span of 7 bases. In DNA, the CDR3 is TGCAGTGCTAGCTGGGGGAACACCATATATTTT. Translated: CSASWGNTIYF.

This clonotype was seen ten or more times. The rearrangement uses TRBV15 and TRBJ1-5, with unresolved D. Trimming took 1 base from V and 6 from J, leaving 4 bases between them. CDR1 and CDR2 (germline): LNHNV, YYDKDF (reference sequence). This CDR3 is built from 12 residues. In DNA form, the CDR3 reads TGTGCCACCAGCAGAGTGGGTCAGCCCCAGCATTTT. Encoded protein: CATSRVGQPQHF.

The chain recombines TRBV5-6 with TRBJ2-5; weak D call: TRBD1 (5 bases). The length of the CDR3 is 13 residues. V lost 7 bases, J lost 11 bases, and 21 bases lay in between. Germline values: CDR1 SGHDT, CDR2 YYEEEE. The CDR3 nucleotides are TGTGCCAGCGGCTCATACACAGGCTACGGGCAGTACTTC. Its protein is CASGSYTGYGQYF.

This clonotype was seen a handful of times. V gene TRBV7-9 combines with J gene TRBJ2-1; 7 nucleotides agree with TRBD2. The CDR3 runs to 17 residues. Germline V gives CDR1 SEHNR, CDR2 FQNEAQ (reference sequence). J gave up 0 bases and V 2 bases, and 7 bases lay outside the gene matches. In DNA, the CDR3 is TGTGCCAGCAGCTTACCCGCGGGAGCTAGCTCCTACAATGAGCAGTTCTTC. Its protein product is CASSLPAGASSYNEQFF.

The rearrangement links TRBV10-3 to TRBJ2-3; 14 bases fit TRBD2. The junction had 10 bases not matched to a gene; V was cut back by 3 bases and J by 8 bases. The CDR3 spans 17 residues. Germline CDR1 reads ENHRY; CDR2 reads SYGVKD. The CDR3 loop reads CAISDLRLAGGPSTQYF. The DNA for the CDR3 is TGTGCCATCAGTGACCTTCGACTAGCGGGAGGGCCGAGTACGCAGTATTTT.

A note on this clonotype: A much larger clone sits a single nucleotide away, making a read error possible. The chain joins TRBV10-3 to TRBJ2-1; no clear D. CDR3 length: 13 residues. Germline V CDR1 and CDR2: ENHRY, SYGVKD. CDR3 sequence (DNA): TGTACCATCAGTGATTCCCCAAACAATGAGCAGTTCTTC. Translating it yields CTISDSPNNEQFF.

At least ten counts were recorded for this clonotype. The chain employs TRBV6-5 and TRBJ2-1; 10 nucleotides line up with TRBD2. Germline CDR1 is MNHEY and CDR2 is SVGAGI. CDR3 length equals 15 residues. J was trimmed by 5 bases and V by 6 bases; bases with no gene match: 7. DNA for the CDR3: TGTGCCAGCAGCCCCTTAGCGGGAGGCAACAATGAGCAGTTCTTC. Amino acids: CASSPLAGGNNEQFF.

There are a few counts of this clonotype. V and J are TRBV7-9 and TRBJ1-5, with TRBD1 as a possible D gene (6 bases). The ends were cut back, 5 bases at V and 2 bases at J, with 13 bases in the middle. Germline assignment: CDR1 SEHNR and CDR2 FQNEAQ (reference sequence). The CDR3 contains 15 residues. Here the CDR3 reads CASSRGTLGNQPQHF. The CDR3 region has the DNA TGTGCCAGCAGCCGTGGGACACTCGGCAATCAGCCCCAGCATTTT.

This clonotype occurred a few times. V and J are TRBV20-1 and TRBJ1-1, with no clear D. The germline V and J ends were trimmed by 5 bases and 1 base, with 14 bases remaining between them. The CDR3 runs to 14 residues. In germline, CDR1 is DFQATT, CDR2 SNEGSKA (reference sequence). The chain's CDR3 is CSALSLSSNTEAFF. The DNA of the CDR3 is TGCAGTGCTCTTAGTCTGTCCTCGAACACTGAAGCTTTCTTT.

This clonotype was seen more than once but under ten times. This chain joins TRBV10-3 and TRBJ2-1; D gene ambiguous. With 1 base removed from V and 3 bases from J, the gap between germline ends came to 1 base. Germline V gene data show CDR1 as ENHRY and CDR2 as SYGVKD. The CDR3 consists of 12 residues. CDR3 nucleotide sequence: TGTGCCATCAGTGAGTTCTACAATGAGCAGTTCTTC. This gives the protein CAISEFYNEQFF.

The chain has TRBV5-1 and TRBJ1-5; 7 bases agree with TRBD1. Germline V gives CDR1 SGHRS, CDR2 YFSETQ. V lost 4 bases to trimming and J lost 4 bases; unmatched junction nucleotides: 8. The CDR3 length is 15 residues. CDR3 protein: CASSPGGGLNQPQHF. The CDR3 DNA follows: TGCGCCAGCAGCCCCGGAGGGGGCTTAAATCAGCCCCAGCATTTT.

Remarks on this clonotype: The junction differs from germline at one of its ends, possibly a read error. V gene TRBV6-5 combines with J gene TRBJ1-4, with D perhaps matching TRBD1 (6 bases). The CDR3 covers 17 residues. Germline values: CDR1 MNHEY, CDR2 SVGAGI. This CDR3 reads CASGYSGQYATNEKLFF. In DNA, the CDR3 is TGTGCCAGCGGTTACTCCGGACAGTATGCAACTAATGAAAAACTGTTTTTT.

As to this clonotype: Sequence at one end of the junction differs from germline and may be a read error. The chain joins TRBV5-6 to TRBJ2-7, with D possibly TRBD2 on 6 matching bases. Germline V gives CDR1 SGHDT, CDR2 YYEEEE. There are 15 residues in the CDR3. This CDR3 reads CANSPLPGSSYEQYF. In nucleotides, the CDR3 is TGTGCCAACAGCCCCCTGCCCGGGAGCTCCTACGAGCAGTACTTC.

Remarks on this clonotype: Relative to the germline gene, one junction end is altered; a read error may explain this. The rearrangement joins TRBV4-1 to TRBJ2-5; D gene unclear. The DNA end favors TRBJ2-7, so the J call may be wrong. Germline assignment: CDR1 MGHRA and CDR2 YSYEKL. This CDR3 is built from 15 residues. The CDR3 reads CASNQDKYSNYEQYF. The CDR3 nucleotides read TGCGCCAGCAACCAAGACAAGTACTCTAACTACGAGCAGTACTTC.

The chain links TRBV30 to TRBJ2-7; possible D gene TRBD2, 6 bases. Germline V gives CDR1 GTSNPN, CDR2 SVGIG (reference sequence). Trimming shortened V by 2 bases and J by 2 bases, and 13 bases separated the two germline ends. The CDR3 contains 14 residues. The CDR3 loop is CAWSRGGTTYEQYF. In DNA, the CDR3 is TGTGCCTGGAGTAGGGGCGGGACCACCTACGAGCAGTACTTC.

This clonotype was found once. This may come from a read error, since a much larger clone is one base off. The chain joins TRBV11-2 to TRBJ2-5; TRBD2 matches at 8 bases. Germline CDR1 SGHAT, CDR2 FQNNGV. The J segment lost 11 bases and the V segment lost 2 bases, leaving 16 bases of the junction unmatched. The CDR3 spans 16 residues. Written as DNA, the CDR3 is TGTGCCAGCAGCTTAAAACGGGAGGGCTTATACGATGAGCAGTACTTC. Translating gives CASSLKREGLYDEQYF.

This clonotype came up many times. The chain couples TRBV5-1 to TRBJ2-7, with D possibly matching TRBD1 (5 bases). The germline gives CDR1 SGHRS, CDR2 YFSETQ. Trimming cost V 8 bases and J 4 bases, with 13 bases left between them. The CDR3 covers 12 residues. The CDR3, as DNA: TGCGCCAGGGCCGGCAGGGCTTACGAGCAGTACTTC. Encoded protein: CARAGRAYEQYF.

This chain links TRBV28 with TRBJ1-6, with a tentative D call TRBD1 (6 bases). V was clipped by 9 bases and J by 10 bases, with 16 bases between them. CDR1 MDHEN and CDR2 SYDVKM come from the germline V gene. This CDR3 is built from 13 residues. CDR3 protein: CASHPGVRSPLHF. The CDR3 coding sequence is TGTGCCAGTCACCCAGGGGTTCGGTCACCCCTCCACTTT.

Concerning this clonotype itself: This may be a read error: a much more frequent sequence differs by one nucleotide. The J gene is TRBJ2-1, the V gene TRBV11-2; TRBD2 matches at 7 bases. The ends lost 5 bases at V and 9 bases at J; junction bases unmatched: 19. Per the germline V gene, CDR1 is SGHAT and CDR2 is FQNNGV. This CDR3 has 17 residues. In DNA form, the CDR3 reads TGTGCCAGCAGCCCGCTCGGCAGCGGGAAGATAGACATTGAGCAGTTCTTC. Protein product: CASSPLGSGKIDIEQFF.

At least ten counts were recorded for this clonotype. A junction end diverges from the germline sequence, so it may reflect a read error. The chain recombines TRBV4-1 with TRBJ2-7; TRBD1 matches at 10 bases. The CDR3 is 14 residues long. Germline CDR1 MGHRA, CDR2 YSYEKL. CDR3: CASSEDRGLREQYF. CDR3 nucleotide sequence: TGCGCCAGCAGCGAAGACAGGGGGCTGAGGGAGCAGTACTTC.

This clonotype was found many times. The chain has TRBV6-5 and TRBJ2-7, with 16 positions matching TRBD2. CDR1 and CDR2 (germline): MNHEY, SVGAGI. The CDR3 sequence is 19 residues long. Unmatched junction bases numbered 11, after V lost 2 bases and J lost 4 bases. CDR3 sequence (DNA): TGTGCCAGCAGTTACCCACAGGGACTAGCGGGAGGGCTCTTATACGAGCAGTACTTC. Protein sequence: CASSYPQGLAGGLLYEQYF.

The chain is built from TRBV5-1 and TRBJ1-2; 10 bases are a match to TRBD1. J was trimmed by 3 bases and V by 3 bases; bases with no gene match: 2. CDR3 length: 14 residues. Germline values: CDR1 SGHRS, CDR2 YFSETQ. Here the CDR3 DNA reads TGCGCCAGCAGCTACGGGACAGGGGACTATGGCTACACCTTC. It is translated as CASSYGTGDYGYTF.